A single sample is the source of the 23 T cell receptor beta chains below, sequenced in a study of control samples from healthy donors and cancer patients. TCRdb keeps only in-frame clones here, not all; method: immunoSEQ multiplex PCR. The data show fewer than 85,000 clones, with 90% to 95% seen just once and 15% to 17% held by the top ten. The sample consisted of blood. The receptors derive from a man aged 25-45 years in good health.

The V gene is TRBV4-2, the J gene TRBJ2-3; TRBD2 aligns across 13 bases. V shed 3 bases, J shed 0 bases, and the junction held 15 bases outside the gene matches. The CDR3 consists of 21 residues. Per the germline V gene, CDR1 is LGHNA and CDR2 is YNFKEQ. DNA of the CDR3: TGTGCCAGCAGCCACGATGGGACTAGCGGGGCCGAAACTACTAGCACAGATACGCAGTATTTT. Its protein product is CASSHDGTSGAETTSTDTQYF.

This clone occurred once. CDR3 residues: CASSLKDRSSPYEQYF. Here the CDR3 DNA reads TGTGCCAGCAGCTTAAAGGACAGGTCGAGCCCCTACGAGCAGTACTTC. The chain is built from TRBV11-2 and TRBJ2-7, with 7 bases lining up with TRBD1. The germline V gene has CDR1 SGHAT and CDR2 FQNNGV. Germline trimming cut 2 bases from V and 2 bases from J; bases unmatched to any gene: 9. This CDR3 contains 16 residues.

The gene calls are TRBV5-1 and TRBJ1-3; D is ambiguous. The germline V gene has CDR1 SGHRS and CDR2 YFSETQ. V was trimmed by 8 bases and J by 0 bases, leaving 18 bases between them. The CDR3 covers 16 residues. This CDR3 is CASTQTSLSSGNTIYF. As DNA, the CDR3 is TGCGCCAGTACCCAGACATCTTTAAGCTCTGGAAACACCATATATTTT.

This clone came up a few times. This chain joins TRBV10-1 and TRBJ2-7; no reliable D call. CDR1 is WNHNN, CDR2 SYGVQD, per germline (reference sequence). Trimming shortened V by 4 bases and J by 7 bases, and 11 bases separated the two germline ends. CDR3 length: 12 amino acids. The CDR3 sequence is CASSGPEQEQYF. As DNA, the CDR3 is TGCGCCAGCAGTGGTCCGGAGCAGGAGCAGTACTTC.

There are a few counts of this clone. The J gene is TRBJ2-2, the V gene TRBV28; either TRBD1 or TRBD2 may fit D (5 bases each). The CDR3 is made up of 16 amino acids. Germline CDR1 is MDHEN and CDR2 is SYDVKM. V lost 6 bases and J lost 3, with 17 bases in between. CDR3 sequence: CASSHLRDGYTGELFF. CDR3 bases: TGTGCCAGCAGCCACCTCCGGGACGGCTACACCGGGGAGCTGTTTTTT.

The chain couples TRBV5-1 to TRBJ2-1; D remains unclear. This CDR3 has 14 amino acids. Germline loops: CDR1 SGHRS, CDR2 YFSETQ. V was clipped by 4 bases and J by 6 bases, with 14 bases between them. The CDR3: CASSPPEATNEQFF. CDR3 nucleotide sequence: TGCGCCAGCAGCCCGCCGGAAGCGACCAATGAGCAGTTCTTC.

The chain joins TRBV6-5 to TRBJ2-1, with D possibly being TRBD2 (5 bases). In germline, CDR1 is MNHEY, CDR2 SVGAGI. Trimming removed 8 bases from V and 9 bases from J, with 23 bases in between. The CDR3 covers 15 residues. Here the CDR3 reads CASRSEGLPSPEQFF. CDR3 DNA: TGTGCCAGCCGATCCGAGGGCCTTCCTTCGCCTGAGCAGTTCTTC.

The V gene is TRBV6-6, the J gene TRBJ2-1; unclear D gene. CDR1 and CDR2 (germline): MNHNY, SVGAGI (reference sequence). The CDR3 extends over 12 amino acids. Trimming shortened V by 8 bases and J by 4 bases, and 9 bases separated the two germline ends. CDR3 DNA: TGTGCCAGCTCGGCGTCTTACAATGAGCAGTTCTTC. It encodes CASSASYNEQFF.

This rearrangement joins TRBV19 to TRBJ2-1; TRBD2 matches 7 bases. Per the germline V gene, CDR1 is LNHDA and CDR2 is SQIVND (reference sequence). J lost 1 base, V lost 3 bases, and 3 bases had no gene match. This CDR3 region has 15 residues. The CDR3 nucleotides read TGTGCCAGTAGTATTTTGCGGGAGTCCTACAATGAGCAGTTCTTC. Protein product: CASSILRESYNEQFF.

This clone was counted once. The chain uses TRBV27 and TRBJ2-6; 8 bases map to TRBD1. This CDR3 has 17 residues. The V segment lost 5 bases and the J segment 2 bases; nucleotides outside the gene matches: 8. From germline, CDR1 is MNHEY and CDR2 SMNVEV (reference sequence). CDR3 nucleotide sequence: TGTGCCAGCAGTCTCGGACAGGGAAGAACTGGGGCCAACGTCCTGACTTTC. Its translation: CASSLGQGRTGANVLTF.

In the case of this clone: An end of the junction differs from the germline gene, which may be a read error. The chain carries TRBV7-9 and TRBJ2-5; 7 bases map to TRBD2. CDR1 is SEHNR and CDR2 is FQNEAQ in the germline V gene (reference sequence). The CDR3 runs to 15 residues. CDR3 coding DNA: TGTGCCAGCAGCCTAGCCCAGCGGGGTCTAGAGACCCAGTACTTC. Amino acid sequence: CASSLAQRGLETQYF.

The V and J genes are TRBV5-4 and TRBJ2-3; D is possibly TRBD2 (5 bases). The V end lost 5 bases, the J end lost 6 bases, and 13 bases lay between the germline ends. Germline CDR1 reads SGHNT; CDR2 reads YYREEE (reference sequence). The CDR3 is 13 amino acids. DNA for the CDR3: TGTGCCAGCAGTCTGGACCGGGATGATACGCAGTATTTT. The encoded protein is CASSLDRDDTQYF.

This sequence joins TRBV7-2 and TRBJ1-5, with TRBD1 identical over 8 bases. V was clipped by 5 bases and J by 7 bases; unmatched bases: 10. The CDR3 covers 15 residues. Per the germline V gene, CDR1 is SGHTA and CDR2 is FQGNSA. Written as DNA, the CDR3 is TGTGCCAGCAGCCCCTACCAGGGGGCGGGCCAGCCCCAGCATTTT. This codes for CASSPYQGAGQPQHF. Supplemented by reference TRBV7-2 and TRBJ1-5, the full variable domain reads GAGVSQSPSNKVTEKGKDVELRCDPISGHTALYWYRQSLGQGLEFLIYFQGNSAPDKSGLPSDRFSAERTGGSVSTLTIQRTQQEDSAVYLCASSPYQGAGQPQHFGDGTRLSIL.

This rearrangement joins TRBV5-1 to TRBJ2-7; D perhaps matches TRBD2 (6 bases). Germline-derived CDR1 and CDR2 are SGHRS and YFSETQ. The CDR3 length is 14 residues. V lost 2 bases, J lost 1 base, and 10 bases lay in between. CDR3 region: CASSLVAASYEQYF. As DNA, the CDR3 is TGCGCCAGCAGCTTAGTAGCGGCTTCCTACGAGCAGTACTTC.

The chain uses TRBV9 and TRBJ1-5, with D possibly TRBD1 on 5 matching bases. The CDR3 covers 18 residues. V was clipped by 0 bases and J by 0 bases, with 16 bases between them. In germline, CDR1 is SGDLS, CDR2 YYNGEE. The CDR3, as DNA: TGTGCCAGCAGCGTAGGGATTGGGGGAGGAGATAGCAATCAGCCCCAGCATTTT. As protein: CASSVGIGGGDSNQPQHF.

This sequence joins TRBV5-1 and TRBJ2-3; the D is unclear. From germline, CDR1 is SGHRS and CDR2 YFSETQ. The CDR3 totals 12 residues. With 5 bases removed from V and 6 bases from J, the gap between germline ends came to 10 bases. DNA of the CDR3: TGCGCCAGCAGTATGGAGTCGGATACGCAGTATTTT. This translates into CASSMESDTQYF. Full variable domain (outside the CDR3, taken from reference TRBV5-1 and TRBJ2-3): KAGVTQTPRYLIKTRGQQVTLSCSPISGHRSVSWYQQTPGQGLQFLFEYFSETQRNKGNFPGRFSGRQFSNSRSEMNVSTLELGDSALYLCASSMESDTQYFGPGTRLTVL.

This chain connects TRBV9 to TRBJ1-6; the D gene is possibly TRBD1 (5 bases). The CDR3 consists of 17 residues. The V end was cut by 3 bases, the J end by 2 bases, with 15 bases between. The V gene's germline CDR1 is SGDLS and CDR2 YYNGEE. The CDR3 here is CASSASGTLAYNSPLHF. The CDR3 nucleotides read TGTGCCAGCAGCGCCTCCGGGACCTTAGCCTATAATTCACCCCTCCACTTT.

In DNA, the CDR3 is TGTGCCAGTCTCCCCGGGGACAGATATGGCTACACCTTC. Its translation: CASLPGDRYGYTF. The chain links TRBV19 to TRBJ1-2; TRBD1 agrees at 7 bases. This CDR3 has 13 amino acids. V was pared by 8 bases and J by 5 bases, with 8 bases of the junction left unmatched. The germline CDR1 and CDR2 sequences are LNHDA and SQIVND (reference sequence).

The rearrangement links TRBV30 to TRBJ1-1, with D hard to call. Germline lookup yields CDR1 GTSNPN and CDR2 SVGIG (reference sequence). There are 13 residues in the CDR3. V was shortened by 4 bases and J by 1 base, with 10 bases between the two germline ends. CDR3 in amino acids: CAWMLTANTEAFF. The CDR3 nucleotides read TGTGCCTGGATGCTGACGGCGAACACTGAAGCTTTCTTT.

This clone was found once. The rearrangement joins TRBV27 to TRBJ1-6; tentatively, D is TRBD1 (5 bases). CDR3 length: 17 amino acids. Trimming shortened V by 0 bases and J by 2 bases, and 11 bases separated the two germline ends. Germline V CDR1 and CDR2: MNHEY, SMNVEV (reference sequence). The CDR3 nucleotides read TGTGCCAGCAGTTTATCCAGGGTGCAGGCCTATAATTCACCCCTCCACTTT. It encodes CASSLSRVQAYNSPLHF.

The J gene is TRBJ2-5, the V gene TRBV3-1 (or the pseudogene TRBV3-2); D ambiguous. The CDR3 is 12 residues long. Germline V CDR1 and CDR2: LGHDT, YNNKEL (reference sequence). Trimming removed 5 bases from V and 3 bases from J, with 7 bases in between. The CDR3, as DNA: TGTGCCAGCAGCGCACTAAAAGAGACCCAGTACTTC. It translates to CASSALKETQYF.

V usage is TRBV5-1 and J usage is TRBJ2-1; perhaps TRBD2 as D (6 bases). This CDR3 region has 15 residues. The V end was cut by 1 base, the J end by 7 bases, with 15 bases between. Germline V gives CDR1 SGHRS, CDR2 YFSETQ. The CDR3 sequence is CASSLQWEAGNEQFF. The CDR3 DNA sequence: TGCGCCAGCAGCTTGCAGTGGGAGGCCGGGAATGAGCAGTTCTTC.

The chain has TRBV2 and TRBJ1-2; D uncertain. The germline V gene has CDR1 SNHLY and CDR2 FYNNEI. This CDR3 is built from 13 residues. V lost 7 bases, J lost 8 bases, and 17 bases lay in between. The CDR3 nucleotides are TGTGCCAGCACCCTACCTTCGTTCTGGGGCTACACCTTC. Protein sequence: CASTLPSFWGYTF.